This TCR beta chain is from a study of metastatic and nonmetastatic thyroid tumors. Study-wide results and caveats: As reported, TCR beta diversity in blood and tumor was significantly higher in malignant thyroid tumors than in benign nodules.

No patient had received any treatment before thyroid surgery. TCRdb used MiXCR to call clones anew from the PCR reads. The profile covers 64,000 or so clones, with roughly 15% appearing a single time and roughly a tenth taken by the ten largest. Trimming shortened V by 4 bases and J by 5 bases, and 14 bases separated the two germline ends. Germline loops: CDR1 SGHNT, CDR2 YYREEE (reference sequence). There are 14 residues in the CDR3. In its sample, this clone was seen many times. Its antigen remains unidentified. In the same sample, other DNA sequences code for this CDR3. The source of this sequence is a male donor with papillary thyroid cancer or a benign thyroid nodule (not recorded which). Some clones in this sample may be carry-over from other donors' samples. The sample was blood. V is TRBV5-4 and J is TRBJ2-3; maybe TRBD1 (7 bases). The CDR3 is CASSAEGAGDTQYF. DNA of the CDR3: TGTGCCAGCAGCGCGGAGGGGGCGGGAGATACGCAGTATTTT.